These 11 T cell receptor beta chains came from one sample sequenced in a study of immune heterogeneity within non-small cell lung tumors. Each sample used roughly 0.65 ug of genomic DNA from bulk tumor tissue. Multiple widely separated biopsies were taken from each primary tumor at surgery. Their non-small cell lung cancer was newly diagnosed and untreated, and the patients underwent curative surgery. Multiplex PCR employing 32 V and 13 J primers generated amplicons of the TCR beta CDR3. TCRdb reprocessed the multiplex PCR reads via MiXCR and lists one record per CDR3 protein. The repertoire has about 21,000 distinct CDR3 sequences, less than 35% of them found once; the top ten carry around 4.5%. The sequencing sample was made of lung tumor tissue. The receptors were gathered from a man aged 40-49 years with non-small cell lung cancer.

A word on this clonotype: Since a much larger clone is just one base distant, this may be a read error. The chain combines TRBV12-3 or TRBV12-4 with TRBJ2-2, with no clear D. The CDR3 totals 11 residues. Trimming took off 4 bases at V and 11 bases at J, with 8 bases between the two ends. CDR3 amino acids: CASSSTQELFF. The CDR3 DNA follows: TGTGCCAGCAGTTCTACCCAAGAGCTGTTTTTT.

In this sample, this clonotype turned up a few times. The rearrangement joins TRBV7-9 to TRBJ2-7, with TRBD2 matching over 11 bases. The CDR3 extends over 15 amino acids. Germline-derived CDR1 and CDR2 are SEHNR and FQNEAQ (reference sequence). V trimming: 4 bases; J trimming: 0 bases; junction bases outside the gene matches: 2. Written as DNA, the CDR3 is TGTGCCAGCAGCTGGGGACTAGCGGTCTCCTACGAGCAGTACTTC. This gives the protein CASSWGLAVSYEQYF.

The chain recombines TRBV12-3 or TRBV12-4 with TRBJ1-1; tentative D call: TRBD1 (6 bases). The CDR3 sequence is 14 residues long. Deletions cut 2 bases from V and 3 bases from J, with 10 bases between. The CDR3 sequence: CASSLRGCDTEAFF. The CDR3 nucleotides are TGTGCCAGCAGTTTAAGGGGGTGTGACACTGAAGCTTTCTTT.

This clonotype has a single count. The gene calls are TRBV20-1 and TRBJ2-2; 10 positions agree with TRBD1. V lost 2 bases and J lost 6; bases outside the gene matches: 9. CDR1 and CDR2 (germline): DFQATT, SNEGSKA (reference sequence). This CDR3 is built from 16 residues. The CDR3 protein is CSARPTAGQGAGELFF. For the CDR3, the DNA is TGCAGTGCTAGACCAACAGCCGGACAGGGGGCCGGGGAGCTGTTTTTT.

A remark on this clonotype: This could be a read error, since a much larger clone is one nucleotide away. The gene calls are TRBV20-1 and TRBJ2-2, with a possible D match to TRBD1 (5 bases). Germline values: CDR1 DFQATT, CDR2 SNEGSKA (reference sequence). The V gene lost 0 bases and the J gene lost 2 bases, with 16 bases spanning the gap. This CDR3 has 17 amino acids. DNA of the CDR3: TGCAGTGCTAGAGATCGCATGGGGCCCAGAAACACCGGGGAGCTGTTTTTT. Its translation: CSARDRMGPRNTGELFF.

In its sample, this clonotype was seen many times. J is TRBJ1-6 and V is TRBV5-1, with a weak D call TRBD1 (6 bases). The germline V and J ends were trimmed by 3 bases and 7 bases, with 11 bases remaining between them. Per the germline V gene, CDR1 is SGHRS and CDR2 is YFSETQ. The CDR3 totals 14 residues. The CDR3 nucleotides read TGCGCCAGCAGCTCCCAGGGGAGGAATTCACCCCTCCACTTT. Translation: CASSSQGRNSPLHF.

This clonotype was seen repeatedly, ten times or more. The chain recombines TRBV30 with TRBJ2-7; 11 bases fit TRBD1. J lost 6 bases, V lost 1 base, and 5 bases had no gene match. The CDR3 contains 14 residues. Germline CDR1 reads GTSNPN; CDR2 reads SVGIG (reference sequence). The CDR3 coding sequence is TGTGCCTGGAGTGGATGGACAGGGGGCCTCGAGCAGTACTTC. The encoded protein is CAWSGWTGGLEQYF.

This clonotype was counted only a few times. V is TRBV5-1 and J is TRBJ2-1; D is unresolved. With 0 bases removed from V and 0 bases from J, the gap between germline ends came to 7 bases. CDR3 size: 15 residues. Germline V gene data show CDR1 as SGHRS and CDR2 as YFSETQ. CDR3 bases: TGCGCCAGCAGCTTGGAGAGTAGCTCCTACAATGAGCAGTTCTTC. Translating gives CASSLESSSYNEQFF.

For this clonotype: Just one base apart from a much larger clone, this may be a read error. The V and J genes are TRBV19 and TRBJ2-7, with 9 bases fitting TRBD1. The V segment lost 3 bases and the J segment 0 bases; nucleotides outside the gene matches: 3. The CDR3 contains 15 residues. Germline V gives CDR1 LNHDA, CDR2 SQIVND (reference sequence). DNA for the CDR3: TGTGCCAGTAGTATCCCGGGACAGGGCTCCTACGAGCAGTACTTC. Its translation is CASSIPGQGSYEQYF.

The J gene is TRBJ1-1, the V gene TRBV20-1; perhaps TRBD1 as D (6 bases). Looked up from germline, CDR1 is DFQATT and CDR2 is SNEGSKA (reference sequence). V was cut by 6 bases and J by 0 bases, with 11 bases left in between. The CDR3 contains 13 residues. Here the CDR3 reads CSAEGHLNTEAFF. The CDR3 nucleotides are TGCAGTGCCGAGGGACATCTGAACACTGAAGCTTTCTTT.

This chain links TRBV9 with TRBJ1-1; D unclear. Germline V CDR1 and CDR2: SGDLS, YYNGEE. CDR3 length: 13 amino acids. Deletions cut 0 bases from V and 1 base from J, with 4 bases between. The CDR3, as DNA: TGTGCCAGCAGCGTAGCGGGGAACACTGAAGCTTTCTTT. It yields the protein CASSVAGNTEAFF. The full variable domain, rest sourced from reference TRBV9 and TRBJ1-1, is DSGVTQTPKHLITATGQRVTLRCSPRSGDLSVYWYQQSLDQGLQFLIQYYNGEERAKGNILERFSAQQFPDLHSELNLSSLELGDSALYFCASSVAGNTEAFFGQGTRLTVV.